What follows are 10 T cell receptor beta chains derived from one specimen sequenced in a study of spatial heterogeneity in lung cancer. Their cognate antigens are unknown. TCRdb ran MiXCR on the 5' RACE reads and lists one entry per CDR3 protein. The sample carries approximately 6,800 distinct CDR3 sequences, around 11% recorded once. Study-wide results and caveats: For expanded intratumoral alpha and beta TCRs, counts tracked tumor mutation counts.

Time point defined: sample taken at primary tumor resection. The material was lung tumor tissue, obtained at surgery. The receptors come from a female donor with early-stage non-small cell lung cancer.

This clonotype appeared many times. The chain uses TRBV5-1 and TRBJ1-2; possible D gene TRBD1, 6 bases. With 4 bases removed from V and 8 bases from J, the gap between germline ends came to 18 bases. This CDR3 is 14 amino acids long. Germline assignment: CDR1 SGHRS and CDR2 YFSETQ. The CDR3 reads CASSELGQSSGYTF. The CDR3 region has the DNA TGCGCCAGCAGCGAATTAGGACAGTCTTCCGGCTACACCTTC.

This clonotype is medium-sized within its sample. The V and J genes are TRBV9 and TRBJ2-7; no clear D. The CDR3 is made up of 13 amino acids. Deletions cut 0 bases from V and 6 bases from J, with 10 bases between. CDR1 SGDLS and CDR2 YYNGEE come from the germline V gene. CDR3 DNA: TGTGCCAGCAGCGTAGGTTTGGCGACCGAGCAGTACTTC. Translated, it gives CASSVGLATEQYF.

V usage is TRBV9 and J usage is TRBJ2-5, with 10 bases fitting TRBD1. The CDR3 is made up of 16 amino acids. Germline V gene lookup returns CDR1 SGDLS and CDR2 YYNGEE. After removal of 4 bases from V and 6 bases from J, the junction contained 12 bases not matched to a gene. The CDR3, as DNA: TGTGCCAGCAGCCCCCAAGGAGGGACAGGGGCGAAGACCCAGTACTTC. It yields the protein CASSPQGGTGAKTQYF.

The chain uses TRBV28 and TRBJ2-3; 14 bases are a match to TRBD2. The CDR3 sequence is 15 residues long. The J segment lost 6 bases and the V segment lost 7 bases, leaving 6 bases of the junction unmatched. Germline V lookup: CDR1 MDHEN, CDR2 SYDVKM. The CDR3 DNA follows: TGTGCCAGCACCCCGACTAGCGGGGGGGCGGATACGCAGTATTTT. Its translation is CASTPTSGGADTQYF.

There are a few counts of this clonotype. This chain joins TRBV29-1 and TRBJ1-1, with D uncertain. This CDR3 has 10 residues. CDR1 and CDR2 from the germline V gene are SQVTM and ANQGSEA. Trimming shortened V by 6 bases and J by 7 bases, and 9 bases separated the two germline ends. This chain's CDR3 is CSVGSLEAFF. The CDR3 nucleotides are TGCAGCGTCGGGTCCCTTGAAGCTTTCTTT. The full variable domain, completed using reference TRBV29-1 and TRBJ1-1, is SAVISQKPSRDICQRGTSLTIQCQVDSQVTMMFWYRQQPGQSLTLIATANQGSEATYESGFVIDKFPISRPNLTFSTLTVSNMSPEDSSIYLCSVGSLEAFFGQGTRLTVV.

Only a few counts were recorded for this clonotype. A much larger clonotype is one base distant, so this may be a read error. The chain combines TRBV7-6 with TRBJ2-1; possibly TRBD1 for D (5 bases). The V and J ends lost 5 bases and 6 bases respectively, with 11 bases between them. The germline gives CDR1 SGHVS, CDR2 FNYEAQ. This CDR3 region has 13 residues. CDR3 protein: CASSLKDTNEQFF. The CDR3 DNA reads as TGTGCCAGCAGCCTAAAGGACACCAATGAGCAGTTCTTC. Combining the CDR3 with reference TRBV7-6 and TRBJ2-1 gives the whole variable domain GAGVSQSPRYKVTKRGQDVALRCDPISGHVSLYWYRQALGQGPEFLTYFNYEAQQDKSGLPNDRFSAERPEGSISTLTIQRTEQRDSAMYRCASSLKDTNEQFFGPGTRLTVL.

This clonotype is labeled medium-sized. V and J are TRBV6-1 and TRBJ1-2, with TRBD1 matching 9 bases. V lost 7 bases, J lost 0 bases, and 3 bases stayed unmatched. Germline CDR1 is MNHNS and CDR2 is SASEGT. This CDR3 has 14 residues. The CDR3 region is CASMGTGTNYGYTF. CDR3 DNA: TGTGCCAGCATGGGGACAGGGACTAACTATGGCTACACCTTC.

The chain has TRBV4-2 and TRBJ2-3; TRBD2 agrees at 8 bases. Germline trimming cut 4 bases from V and 1 base from J; bases unmatched to any gene: 4. CDR3 length: 15 amino acids. Germline assignment: CDR1 LGHNA and CDR2 YNFKEQ. In nucleotides, the CDR3 is TGTGCCAGCAGCCGAGGACTAGCCGGCACAGATACGCAGTATTTT. Translating it yields CASSRGLAGTDTQYF.

This clonotype is judged medium-sized. The chain uses TRBV11-3 and TRBJ2-5; the match to TRBD2 covers 7 bases. The CDR3 sequence is 14 residues long. Germline CDR1 is SGHNT and CDR2 is YENEEA. Losses at the gene ends were 5 bases for V and 4 bases for J; bases not matched to a gene: 7. The CDR3 sequence is CASSPHAGVETQYF. The CDR3 DNA sequence: TGTGCCAGCAGCCCCCATGCGGGGGTAGAGACCCAGTACTTC.

The chain carries TRBV7-2 and TRBJ2-7; D may be TRBD2 (6 bases). Germline CDR1 SGHTA, CDR2 FQGNSA. The CDR3 contains 15 residues. Trimming cost V 1 base and J 2 bases, with 12 bases left between them. This CDR3 is CASSLGGLATYEQYF. CDR3 DNA sequence: TGTGCCAGCAGCTTAGGAGGGCTAGCGACCTACGAGCAGTACTTC.